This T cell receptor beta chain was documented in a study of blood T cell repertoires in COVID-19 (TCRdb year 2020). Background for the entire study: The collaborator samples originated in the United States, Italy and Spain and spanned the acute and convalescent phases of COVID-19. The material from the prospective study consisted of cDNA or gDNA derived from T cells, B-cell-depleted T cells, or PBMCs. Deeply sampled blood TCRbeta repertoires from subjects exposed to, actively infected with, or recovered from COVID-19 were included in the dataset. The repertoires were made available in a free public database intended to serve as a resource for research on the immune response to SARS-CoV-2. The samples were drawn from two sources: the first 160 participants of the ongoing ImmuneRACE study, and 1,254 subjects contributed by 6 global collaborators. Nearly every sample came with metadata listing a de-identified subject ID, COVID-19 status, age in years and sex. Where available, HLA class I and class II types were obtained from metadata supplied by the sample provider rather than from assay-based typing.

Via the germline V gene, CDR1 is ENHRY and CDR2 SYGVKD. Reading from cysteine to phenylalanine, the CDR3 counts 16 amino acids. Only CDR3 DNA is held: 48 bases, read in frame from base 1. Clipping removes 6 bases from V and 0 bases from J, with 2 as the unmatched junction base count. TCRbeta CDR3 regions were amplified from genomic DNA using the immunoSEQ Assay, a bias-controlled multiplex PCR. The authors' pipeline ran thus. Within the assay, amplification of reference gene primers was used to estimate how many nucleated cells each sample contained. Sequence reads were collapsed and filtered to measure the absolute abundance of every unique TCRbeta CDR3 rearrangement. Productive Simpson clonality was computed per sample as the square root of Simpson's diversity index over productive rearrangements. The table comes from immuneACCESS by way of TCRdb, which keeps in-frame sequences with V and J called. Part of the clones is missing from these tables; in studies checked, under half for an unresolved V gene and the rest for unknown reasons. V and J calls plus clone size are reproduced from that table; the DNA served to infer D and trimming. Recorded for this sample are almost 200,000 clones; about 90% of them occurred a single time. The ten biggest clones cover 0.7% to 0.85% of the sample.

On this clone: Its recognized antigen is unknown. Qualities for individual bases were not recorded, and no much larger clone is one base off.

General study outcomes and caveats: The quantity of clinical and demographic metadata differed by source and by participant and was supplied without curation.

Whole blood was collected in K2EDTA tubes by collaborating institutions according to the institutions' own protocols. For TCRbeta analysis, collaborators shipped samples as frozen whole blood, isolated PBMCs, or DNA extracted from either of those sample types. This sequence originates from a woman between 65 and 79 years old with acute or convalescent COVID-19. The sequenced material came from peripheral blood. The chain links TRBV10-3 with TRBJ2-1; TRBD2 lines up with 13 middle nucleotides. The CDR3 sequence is CAIRGTSGISYNEQFF. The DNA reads TGTGCCATCAGAGGGACTAGCGGGATCTCCTACAATGAGCAGTTCTTC.